This T cell receptor (beta chain) originates from a study of T cells in women clearing cervical HPV infection (dated by TCRdb to 2017 to 2018). Study-level background: The cases were over 20 women with histologically confirmed HPV16-related CIN3 or worse, and 2 of these cases were invasive cancers. As quality controls, five blinded duplicates were added to each group, bringing the total to approximately 60 samples made up of 50 or so participants and around 10 replicates. The parent cohort enrolled 9,000 to 13,000 women aged 18 or older in Guanacaste, Costa Rica, in about 1993 to 1994 and followed the women for around 7 years. A median age of nearly 35 years was observed in cases versus roughly 38 in controls, and no significant differences in baseline characteristics were found. Among cases, blood sampling occurred a median of about 160 days after lesion detection, with an interquartile range of about 80 to 210 days. Nested within Costa Rica's Guanacaste HPV Natural History Study, an exploratory proof-of-principle case-control study compared TCR repertoires across cervical HPV16 outcomes. Cases and controls were matched on age within five years and on year of sample collection. Case blood was taken at the visit when the lesion was first identified, whereas control blood was taken when infection was no longer detected. Since HLA typing was available for only a few women, HLA type could not be ruled out as a confounder. Controls were 25 women whose single incident HPV16 infection cleared within 12 months without precancer or cancer developing.

Every participant had a single incident cervical HPV16 infection, and women with prevalent HPV16 infections were excluded. Cervical HPV DNA was detected by MY09/MY11 PCR, and genotyping was performed by dot-blot hybridization. Less than 19 mL of heparinized blood was centrifuged, after which the buffy coat was aliquoted, frozen at -30 degrees C, and then stored at -80 degrees C. QIAGEN kits were used to extract genomic DNA from the buffy coat specimens. TCR beta CDR3 regions were amplified by multiplex PCR from an average of about 1,100 ng genomic DNA per sample using the immunoSEQ assay. To correct primer bias, the assay used a complete synthetic TCR repertoire to set an amplification baseline. Amplicons were sequenced on the Illumina platform. For the original study's pipeline: Error correction of the sequences involved clustering with frequency ratios plus a modified nearest-neighbor algorithm, after which the sequences were analyzed in the immunoSEQ Analyzer using IMGT gene definitions. TCR richness and evenness were averaged over 20 rarefaction repeats at each rarefaction depth, excluding samples with fewer sequences than the depth. V, D and J gene relative abundances were compared between groups with Wilcoxon rank sum tests, applying FDR correction. For the blinded duplicates, the intraclass correlation was roughly 96% for TCR richness and averaged about 75% across around 66 gene segments. The immuneACCESS repertoire file appears here via TCRdb, limited to in-frame rearrangements. These files lack a portion of the clones; in checked studies, under half of the deficit traces to unresolved V genes, and the cause of the others is not known. The DNA gave D and trimming, while V, J and clone size come from that table. The sample table records about 35,000 clones. Roughly 1.6% of the sample rests with the top ten.

The CDR3, cysteine through phenylalanine, is 15 amino acids long. The 36 bases shown cover part of the CDR3, and their frame starts at base 1. From the germline V gene, CDR1 is KGHSH and CDR2 is LQKENI. What the authors observed across the whole study: The cross-sectional design could not show whether the associations came before the infection or were a result of it, and neither effector/memory subsets nor HPV-specific T cells were isolated. Lower TRBV6-7 relative abundance was observed in cases than in controls (roughly 0.12% versus 0.15%; Bonferroni P = 0.0008). Because the number of T cells in each sample was unknown, differences in richness could reflect differing T-cell content rather than repertoire biology. Significantly higher TCR repertoire richness was observed in CIN3+ cases than in controls across sequencing depths, whereas no difference in evenness was found. Random forest classifiers that combined richness and V gene abundances separated cases from controls with an estimated AUC of approximately 0.78.

Concerning this clone: Its cognate antigen has yet to be identified. Coverage ceases 3 residues before the CDR3 finishes, and the germline J gene fills in the end.

This TCR came from a woman aged 18 to 75 with a cervical HPV16 infection that either progressed to CIN3+ or cleared (not recorded which). The sample taken for sequencing was blood buffy coat. This chain joins TRBV18 to TRBJ1-2; a stretch of 10 junction bases matches TRBD1. The sequenced CDR3 bases are TGTGCCAGCTCACCCGGGACAGGGGAACCCTACGAC. This is translated as CASSPGTGEPYD. The entire CDR3 protein is CASSPGTGEPYDYTF.